The sample holds a few counts of the clone carrying this TCR beta chain. What it binds is not known. TCRdb's table, derived via immunoSEQ multiplex PCR, lists solely in-frame clones and lacks some. The sample gives 35,000 or so clones, roughly three quarters of which show up once; around 14% is in the top ten. The record originates from a study of PD-1 blockade in classical Hodgkin lymphoma. Whole-study results and caveats: By C4D1 there was a significant rise in CD4+ TCR diversity but not in CD8+ TCR diversity. When set against healthy donors, newly diagnosed patients were reported to show lower baseline TCR diversity. Similar baseline diversity was found in complete responders and newly diagnosed patients.

Trimming stripped 2 bases from V and 6 bases from J, with 14 bases between. CDR1 and CDR2 (germline): MNHNY, SVGAGI (reference sequence). The CDR3 length is 15 residues. Every one of the patients relapsed after autologous stem cell transplantation (brentuximab vedotin exposure was variable). This sequence originates from a human donor with classical Hodgkin lymphoma. This rearrangement joins TRBV6-6 to TRBJ1-3, with D perhaps matching TRBD1 (5 bases). The sample consisted of peripheral blood mononuclear cells (PBMCs), taken before the second cycle of nivolumab. The CDR3 DNA reads TGTGCCAGCAGTTACGTTTTAGGGACCACAAACACCATATATTTT. This gives the protein CASSYVLGTTNTIYF.